Below are 16 T cell receptor beta chains sequenced from a single sample in a study of T-cell reconstitution after alpha-beta-depleted transplantation in children. Molecular barcoding with unique molecular identifiers was used for the TCRbeta library. MiXCR was run by TCRdb on the PCR reads, yielding one entry per CDR3 protein. The repertoire holds about 600,000 distinct CDR3 sequences, with 10% to 15% as singletons. Sequenced material: PBMCs, mostly from graft donor cells, taken 360 days after TCRalphabeta/CD19-depleted stem cell transplant. The receptors originated from a male patient younger than 18 who had a stem cell transplant for acute myeloid leukemia, so the T cells may come from the graft donor.

This clonotype appeared a few times. The chain links TRBV12-3 or TRBV12-4 to TRBJ2-7, with 7 bases matching TRBD1. The CDR3 has 12 amino acids. Unmatched junction bases numbered 8, after V lost 3 bases and J lost 12 bases. CDR3 sequence: CASSFGTVEGYF. The CDR3 nucleotides are TGTGCCAGCAGTTTCGGGACAGTCGAGGGGTACTTC.

This clonotype came up a few times. The chain is built from TRBV6-2 or TRBV6-3 and TRBJ2-1; D remains unclear. Germline values: CDR1 MNHEY, CDR2 SVGEGT. Trimming took off 10 bases at V and 7 bases at J, with 11 bases between the two ends. The CDR3 sequence is 11 residues long. The CDR3 loop reads CAITDWNEQFF. The CDR3 DNA follows: TGTGCCATCACCGACTGGAATGAGCAGTTCTTC.

This clonotype was picked up a small number of times. V and J are TRBV20-1 and TRBJ2-1; 7 bases are a match to TRBD2. The V gene end was trimmed by 3 bases and the J gene end by 2 bases; junction bases not matched to a gene: 7. The CDR3 length is 15 residues. Germline CDR1 reads DFQATT; CDR2 reads SNEGSKA (reference sequence). Here the CDR3 DNA reads TGCAGTGCTAGTGGTGACGGGAGGACCTACAATGAGCAGTTCTTC. The encoded protein is CSASGDGRTYNEQFF.

This clonotype was seen ten or more times. The gene calls are TRBV4-2 and TRBJ2-5, with TRBD1 matching over 8 bases. This CDR3 has 14 amino acids. The J segment lost 2 bases and the V segment lost 3 bases, leaving 2 bases of the junction unmatched. CDR1 LGHNA and CDR2 YNFKEQ come from the germline V gene. The CDR3 reads CASSQRDRQETQYF. In DNA, the CDR3 is TGTGCCAGCAGCCAGAGGGACAGGCAAGAGACCCAGTACTTC.

This clonotype was picked up many times. J is TRBJ2-1 and V is TRBV25-1; 8 positions match TRBD1. In germline, CDR1 is MGHDK, CDR2 SYGVNS. The CDR3 runs 14 residues. With 4 bases clipped from V and 2 bases from J, the junction kept 1 base outside the gene matches. In DNA form, the CDR3 reads TGTGCCAGCAGTGTGACAGGGGCCTACAATGAGCAGTTCTTC. It specifies CASSVTGAYNEQFF.

This clonotype has ten or more counts. The J gene is TRBJ2-3, the V gene TRBV7-9; 12 bases fit TRBD2. CDR3 length: 17 residues. Trimming cost V 5 bases and J 7 bases; bases outside gene matches: 13. Germline V gene data show CDR1 as SEHNR and CDR2 as FQNEAQ (reference sequence). The CDR3 region has the DNA TGTGCCAGCAGCACAAGGGCCGGGACTAGCGGGCTTTATACGCAGTATTTT. Its translation: CASSTRAGTSGLYTQYF.

The chain employs TRBV7-2 and TRBJ2-1; 13 bases fit TRBD2. CDR1 is SGHTA and CDR2 is FQGNSA in the germline V gene. There are 15 residues in the CDR3. J lost 7 bases, V lost 5 bases, and 5 bases had no gene match. The CDR3 DNA follows: TGTGCCAGCAGCCCACTAGCGGGAGGGTTGAATGAGCAGTTCTTC. Translation: CASSPLAGGLNEQFF.

This clonotype was recorded a few times. This chain uses TRBV7-9 with TRBJ2-7, with 12 bases lining up with TRBD2. This CDR3 region has 15 residues. CDR1 is SEHNR, CDR2 FQNEAQ, per germline (reference sequence). V lost 5 bases and J lost 5; bases outside the gene matches: 7. In DNA form, the CDR3 reads TGTGCCAGCAGCGGAATACTAGCGGGAGGAGACGAGCAGTACTTC. Translated: CASSGILAGGDEQYF.

This clonotype came up a few times. The gene calls are TRBV7-9 and TRBJ1-2, with D possibly matching TRBD1 (5 bases). This CDR3 spans 15 amino acids. CDR1 and CDR2 (germline): SEHNR, FQNEAQ (reference sequence). V dropped 2 bases and J dropped 4 bases, with 14 bases sitting between them. The CDR3 DNA is TGTGCCAGCAGCTTACAAGACAGCCCCCTCTATGGCTACACCTTC. It specifies CASSLQDSPLYGYTF.

V and J are TRBV4-1 and TRBJ1-3; no definite D call. This CDR3 is built from 17 residues. V was cut by 0 bases and J by 0 bases, with 12 bases left in between. Germline V gene sequence: CDR1 MGHRA, CDR2 YSYEKL. The CDR3 here is CASSQDATEYSGNTIYF. CDR3 DNA: TGCGCCAGCAGCCAAGACGCGACGGAATACTCTGGAAACACCATATATTTT.

In its sample, this clonotype was seen a few times. The rearrangement links TRBV7-3 to TRBJ2-3; 7 nucleotides align to TRBD2. V lost 1 base to trimming and J lost 7 bases; unmatched junction nucleotides: 8. Per germline, CDR1 SGHTA and CDR2 FQGTGA. CDR3 length: 15 amino acids. The DNA for the CDR3 is TGTGCCAGCAGCTTAAGCAGGGACTACGCAAATACGCAGTATTTT. This sequence encodes CASSLSRDYANTQYF.

The V and J genes are TRBV29-1 and TRBJ2-7; 7 bases align to TRBD1. V was clipped by 7 bases and J by 4 bases; unmatched bases: 19. Per the germline V gene, CDR1 is SQVTM and CDR2 is ANQGSEA. CDR3 length: 16 amino acids. The CDR3 nucleotides are TGCAGCGCCCTAGATTCCGACAGGGTACGCCCTTACGAGCAGTACTTC. Its protein is CSALDSDRVRPYEQYF.

The table lists this clonotype with a few counts. This chain joins TRBV7-2 and TRBJ2-1; D is perhaps TRBD2 (6 bases). The germline V gene has CDR1 SGHTA and CDR2 FQGNSA. Trimming shortened V by 3 bases and J by 6 bases, and 15 bases separated the two germline ends. This CDR3 is built from 15 residues. The CDR3 loop is CASSFSGSRANEQFF. CDR3 DNA: TGTGCCAGCAGCTTTTCCGGGAGTAGGGCCAATGAGCAGTTCTTC. Full variable domain (outside the CDR3, taken from reference TRBV7-2 and TRBJ2-1): GAGVSQSPSNKVTEKGKDVELRCDPISGHTALYWYRQSLGQGLEFLIYFQGNSAPDKSGLPSDRFSAERTGGSVSTLTIQRTQQEDSAVYLCASSFSGSRANEQFFGPGTRLTVL.

V and J are TRBV7-9 and TRBJ1-6; the D gene is possibly TRBD1 (6 bases). Trimming took 9 bases from V and 6 from J, leaving 15 bases between them. The germline V gene has CDR1 SEHNR and CDR2 FQNEAQ (reference sequence). The CDR3 runs 14 residues. CDR3 in DNA: TGTGCCAGTTCAGGGGATGGAGTTAATTCACCCCTCCACTTT. Its translation: CASSGDGVNSPLHF.

This rearrangement joins TRBV4-3 to TRBJ2-1; 7 bases line up with TRBD2. This CDR3 comprises 17 residues. The trim removed 0 bases at V and 4 bases at J, leaving 9 bases unmatched. Per the germline V gene, CDR1 is LGHNA and CDR2 is YSLEER. The chain's CDR3 is CASSQEGGTPGYNEQFF. The CDR3 bases are TGCGCCAGCAGCCAAGAGGGGGGGACTCCTGGATACAATGAGCAGTTCTTC.

The V call is TRBV6-5, the J call TRBJ2-1, with TRBD2 identical over 7 bases. Germline V lookup: CDR1 MNHEY, CDR2 SVGAGI. The CDR3 contains 14 residues. V dropped 2 bases and J dropped 6; count of bases not matched to a gene: 4. CDR3 DNA: TGTGCCAGCAGTTACGGCGGGAGTTCCAATGAGCAGTTCTTC. Translating it yields CASSYGGSSNEQFF.